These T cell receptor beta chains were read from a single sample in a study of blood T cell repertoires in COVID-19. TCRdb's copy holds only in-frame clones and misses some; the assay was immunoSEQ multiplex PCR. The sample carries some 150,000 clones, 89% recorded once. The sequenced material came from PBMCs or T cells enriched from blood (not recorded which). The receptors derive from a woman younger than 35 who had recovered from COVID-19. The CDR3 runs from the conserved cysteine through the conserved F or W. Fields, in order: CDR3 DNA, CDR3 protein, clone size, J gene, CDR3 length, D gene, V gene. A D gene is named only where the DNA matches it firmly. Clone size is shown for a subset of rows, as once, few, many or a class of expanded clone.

TGTGCCAGCAGCGACAGCCGGGTGAACACTGAAGCTTTCTTT | CASSDSRVNTEAFF | - | TRBJ1-1 | 14 | - | TRBV3-1/TRBV3-2
TGTGCCAGCAGGAGCGGGAGGAGCACAGATACGCAGTATTTT | CASRSGRSTDTQYF | - | TRBJ2-3 | 14 | TRBD2 | TRBV27
TGTGCCAGCGGGACACCAACTTACGCTGAAGCTTTCTTT | CASGTPTYAEAFF | - | TRBJ1-1 | 13 | - | TRBV6-5
TGTGCCACAGGGGTGGCCTACAATGAGCAGTTCTTC | CATGVAYNEQFF | - | TRBJ2-1 | 12 | - | TRBV25-1
TGTGCCAGCACCCAGTCCTACGAGCAGTACTTC | CASTQSYEQYF | - | TRBJ2-7 | 11 | - | TRBV12-3/TRBV12-4
TGTGCCAGCAGTGTACAGGGCACTGAAGCTTTCTTT | CASSVQGTEAFF | - | TRBJ1-1 | 12 | - | TRBV7-9
TGTGCCACCAGGGGCGGGGTCTACAATGAGCAGTTCTTC | CATRGGVYNEQFF | once | TRBJ2-1 | 13 | - | TRBV24-1
TGTGCCAGCAGTTTTCTCGGTTACGAGCAGTACTTC | CASSFLGYEQYF | - | TRBJ2-7 | 12 | - | TRBV27
TGTGCCACAGGAAACGGAAACCCTAACTATGGCTACACCTTC | CATGNGNPNYGYTF | - | TRBJ1-2 | 14 | - | TRBV10-3
TGTGCCAGCAGCCCCCGGGATAGCGGGAGGCACTACGAGCAGTACTTC | CASSPRDSGRHYEQYF | - | TRBJ2-7 | 16 | TRBD2 | TRBV9
TGTGCCAGCAGTATACTAGCGGGAGTCTATGAGCAGTTCTTC | CASSILAGVYEQFF | - | TRBJ2-1 | 14 | TRBD2 | TRBV11-2
TGTGCCAGCAGCCACTTACCGGGACAGAGCTACGAGCAGTACTTC | CASSHLPGQSYEQYF | - | TRBJ2-7 | 15 | TRBD1 | TRBV3-1/TRBV3-2
TGTGCCAGTAGTAAATACACAGGGAACTATGGCTACACCTTC | CASSKYTGNYGYTF | - | TRBJ1-2 | 14 | - | TRBV19
TGTGCCAGTAGTATAGGCAGCTCCTACGAGCAGTACTTC | CASSIGSSYEQYF | - | TRBJ2-7 | 13 | - | TRBV19
TGTGCCAGTAGTATGGGGGAGGCAACAGATACGCAGTATTTT | CASSMGEATDTQYF | - | TRBJ2-3 | 14 | - | TRBV19
TGTGCCTGGAGTGTAAGACGGACTGACGGCGAGCAGTACTTC | CAWSVRRTDGEQYF | - | TRBJ2-7 | 14 | - | TRBV30
TGTGCCAGCAGCTCCTGGACAGGGGGCGCTGGGGCCAACGTCCTGACTTTC | CASSSWTGGAGANVLTF | - | TRBJ2-6 | 17 | TRBD1 | TRBV7-9
TGTGCCAGTAGCCGAGGGACAGGGGCCGATACGCAGTATTTT | CASSRGTGADTQYF | - | TRBJ2-3 | 14 | TRBD1 | TRBV19
TGTGCCAGCACCTCCTTGGGCGCAACTAATGAAAAACTGTTTTTT | CASTSLGATNEKLFF | few | TRBJ1-4 | 15 | - | TRBV28
TGTGCCAGCAGTGAAACCCCGGACAGCTCCGGGGAGCTGTTTTTT | CASSETPDSSGELFF | - | TRBJ2-2 | 15 | - | TRBV25-1
TGTGCCAGCAGTAATGGACAGGGGGCGGAAAAACTGTTTTTT | CASSNGQGAEKLFF | - | TRBJ1-4 | 14 | TRBD1 | TRBV6-5
TGTGCCAGCAGCTCGTCTAACCGGGATGAGCAGTTCTTC | CASSSSNRDEQFF | - | TRBJ2-1 | 13 | - | TRBV5-4
TGTGCCAGCAGCTTAAGCGGGACAGGCTCCTACAATGAGCAGTTCTTC | CASSLSGTGSYNEQFF | - | TRBJ2-1 | 16 | TRBD1 | TRBV7-3
TGTGCCAGCAGTTTAGGGACTAGCGGGAGGCATGGGTCCTACAATGAGCAGTTCTTC | CASSLGTSGRHGSYNEQFF | once | TRBJ2-1 | 19 | TRBD2 | TRBV27
TGTGCCAGCAGTTTAAGTGCCAGGGGGACTGAAGCTTTCTTT | CASSLSARGTEAFF | - | TRBJ1-1 | 14 | TRBD1 | TRBV27
TGTGCCAGCTCGCCGGGATTTGAGCAGTTCTTC | CASSPGFEQFF | - | TRBJ2-1 | 11 | - | TRBV18
TGTGCCAGCAGTTTAAAGGACAGGAATAGTCTAAAACCACACTACGAGCAGTACTTC | CASSLKDRNSLKPHYEQYF | once | TRBJ2-7 | 19 | TRBD1 | TRBV28
TGTGCCAGCAGTCAAGACAGGGGGCCTACCTACGAGCAGTACTTC | CASSQDRGPTYEQYF | - | TRBJ2-7 | 15 | TRBD1 | TRBV6-2/TRBV6-3
TGTGCCAGCGGTCGCGGGCGGGAGGCAGATACGCAGTATTTT | CASGRGREADTQYF | - | TRBJ2-3 | 14 | TRBD2 | TRBV6-5
TGTGCCAGCAGCTTTAATAGGGGGACAGGCAATGAGCAGTTCTTC | CASSFNRGTGNEQFF | - | TRBJ2-1 | 15 | TRBD1 | TRBV11-2
TGTGCCAGCAGCCCCCTGCAGGGTGGGCGTAATGAAAAACTGTTTTTT | CASSPLQGGRNEKLFF | - | TRBJ1-4 | 16 | - | TRBV5-6
TGTGCCAGCAGTTCCCCGGGAGGGACTACCTTCGGGGATACGCAGTATTTT | CASSSPGGTTFGDTQYF | - | TRBJ2-3 | 17 | TRBD2 | TRBV27
TGTGCCACCAGCAGAGGGGTAGGAGGGGCCTACGAGCAGTACTTC | CATSRGVGGAYEQYF | - | TRBJ2-7 | 15 | - | TRBV15
TGTGCCAGCAGCTCAGTGGAAAGCACCCCCGGAGGAAAGGACTTC | CASSSVESTPGGKDF | - | TRBJ2-5 | 15 | - | TRBV7-8
TGTGCCAGCAGTTTAGACAGGGCCACTGAAGCTTTCTTT | CASSLDRATEAFF | - | TRBJ1-1 | 13 | TRBD1 | TRBV27
TGTGCCAGCAGTTTGCAGCGGGTTTACAATGAGCAGTTCTTC | CASSLQRVYNEQFF | - | TRBJ2-1 | 14 | - | TRBV28
TGTGCCAGCGGCTGGACAGGGAAAGATTACAATGAGCAGTTCTTC | CASGWTGKDYNEQFF | - | TRBJ2-1 | 15 | TRBD1 | TRBV7-2
TGTGCCAGCAGTTACGACGTCAGGCTAACCTCCTACGAGCAGTACTTC | CASSYDVRLTSYEQYF | - | TRBJ2-7 | 16 | - | TRBV6-2/TRBV6-3
TGTGCCACCAGCAGAGTAGAGACTGAGAATGAAAAACTGTTTTTT | CATSRVETENEKLFF | - | TRBJ1-4 | 15 | - | TRBV15
TGCAGTGCTAGAAGGGGAGATACGCAGTATTTT | CSARRGDTQYF | - | TRBJ2-3 | 11 | - | TRBV20-1
TGCGCCAGCAGCGCACCCACCCGGGACACCGGAGCTTTTCAGTACGAGCAGTACTTC | CASSAPTRDTGAFQYEQYF | - | TRBJ2-7 | 19 | - | TRBV5-1
TGTGCCAGCACGCGGGGGGGACTAGCGCGAAATGAGCAGTTCTTC | CASTRGGLARNEQFF | - | TRBJ2-1 | 15 | TRBD2 | TRBV9
TGCGCCAGCAGCTTAACCCCCGGGAGCTCCTACGAGCAGTACTTC | CASSLTPGSSYEQYF | - | TRBJ2-7 | 15 | - | TRBV5-1
TGTGCCTGGATGAGGCCGGACGAGCAGTACTTC | CAWMRPDEQYF | - | TRBJ2-7 | 11 | - | TRBV30
TGTGCCAGCAGCGTAGCGGCGGGGAGCACAGATACGCAGTATTTT | CASSVAAGSTDTQYF | - | TRBJ2-3 | 15 | - | TRBV9
TGTGCCAGCAGCTTAGCAAGCGGGGATGAGCCGCGGTATTTT | CASSLASGDEPRYF | - | TRBJ2-3 | 14 | TRBD2 | TRBV7-8
TGCGCCAAAACCTTACCCAGGAGGAACTATGGCTACACCTTC | CAKTLPRRNYGYTF | - | TRBJ1-2 | 14 | - | TRBV5-1